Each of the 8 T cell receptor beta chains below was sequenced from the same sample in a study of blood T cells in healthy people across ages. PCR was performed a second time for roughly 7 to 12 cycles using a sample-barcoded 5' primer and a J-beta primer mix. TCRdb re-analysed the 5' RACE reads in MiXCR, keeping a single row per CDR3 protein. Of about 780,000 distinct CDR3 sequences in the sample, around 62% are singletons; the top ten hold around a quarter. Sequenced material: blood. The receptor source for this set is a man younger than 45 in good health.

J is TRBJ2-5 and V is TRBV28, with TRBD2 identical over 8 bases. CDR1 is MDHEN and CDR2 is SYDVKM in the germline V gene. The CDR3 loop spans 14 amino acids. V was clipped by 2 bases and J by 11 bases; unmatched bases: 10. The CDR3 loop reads CASSLPTAGGEQYF. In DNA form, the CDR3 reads TGTGCCAGCAGTTTACCCACCGCGGGGGGTGAACAGTACTTC.

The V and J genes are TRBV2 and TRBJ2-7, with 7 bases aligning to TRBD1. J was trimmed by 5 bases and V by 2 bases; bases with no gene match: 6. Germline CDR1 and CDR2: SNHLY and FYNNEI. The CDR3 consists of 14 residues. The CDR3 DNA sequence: TGTGCCAGCAGTGAACAAGGGGGCGGCAACGAGCAGTACTTC. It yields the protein CASSEQGGGNEQYF.

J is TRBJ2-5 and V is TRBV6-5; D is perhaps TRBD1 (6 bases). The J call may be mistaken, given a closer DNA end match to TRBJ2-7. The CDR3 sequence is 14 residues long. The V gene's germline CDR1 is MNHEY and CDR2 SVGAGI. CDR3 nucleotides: TGTGCCAGCAGTTACGCGACCAGGGGATACGAGCAGTACTTC. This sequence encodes CASSYATRGYEQYF.

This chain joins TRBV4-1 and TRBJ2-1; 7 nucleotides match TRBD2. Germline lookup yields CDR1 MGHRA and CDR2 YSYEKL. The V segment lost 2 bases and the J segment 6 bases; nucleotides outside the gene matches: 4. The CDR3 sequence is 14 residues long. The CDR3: CASSQMGGGNEQFF. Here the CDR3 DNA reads TGCGCCAGCAGCCAAATGGGGGGGGGCAATGAGCAGTTCTTC.

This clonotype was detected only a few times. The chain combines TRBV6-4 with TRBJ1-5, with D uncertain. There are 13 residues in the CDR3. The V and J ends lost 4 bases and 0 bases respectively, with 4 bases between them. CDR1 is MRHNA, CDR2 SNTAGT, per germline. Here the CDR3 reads CASSADSNQPQHF. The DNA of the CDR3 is TGTGCCAGCAGTGCTGATAGCAATCAGCCCCAGCATTTT.

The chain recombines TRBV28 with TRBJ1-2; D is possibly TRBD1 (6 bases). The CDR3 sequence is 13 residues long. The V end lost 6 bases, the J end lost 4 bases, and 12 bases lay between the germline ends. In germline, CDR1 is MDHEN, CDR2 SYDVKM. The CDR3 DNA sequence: TGTGCCAGCAGCCCCGGGGACATCTATGGCTACACCTTC. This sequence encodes CASSPGDIYGYTF.

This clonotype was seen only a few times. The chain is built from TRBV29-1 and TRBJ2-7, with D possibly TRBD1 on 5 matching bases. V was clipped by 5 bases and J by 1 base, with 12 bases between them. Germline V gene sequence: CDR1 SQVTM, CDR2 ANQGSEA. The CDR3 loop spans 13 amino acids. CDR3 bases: TGCAGCGTTCAAACAGGTGGTTCCTACGAGCAGTACTTC. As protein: CSVQTGGSYEQYF.

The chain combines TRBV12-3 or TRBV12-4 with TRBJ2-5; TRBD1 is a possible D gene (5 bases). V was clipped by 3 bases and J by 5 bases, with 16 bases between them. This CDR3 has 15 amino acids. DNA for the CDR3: TGTGCCAGCAGTTTTTCTCAGGGATTAATGGAGACCCAGTACTTC. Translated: CASSFSQGLMETQYF.